Listed below are T cell receptor beta chains from one sample, sequenced in a study of blood T cell repertoires in COVID-19. The protocol was immunoSEQ multiplex PCR, while the TCRdb copy is restricted to in-frame clones and leaves out a portion. The data show about 130,000 clones, around 80% seen once. The material sequenced was peripheral blood. These receptor sequences come from a woman aged 55-69 years with acute or convalescent COVID-19. The CDR3 runs from the conserved cysteine through the conserved F or W. The D gene is left open where the match is weak. Part of the rows lack a size; the others show once, few, many or a class for expanded clones.

v_gene: TRBV6-6; abundance: .; d_gene: .; j_gene: TRBJ1-2; CDR3nt: TGTGCCAGCAGTTTGGAGGTGATTGACTATGGCTACACCTTC; CDR3aa: CASSLEVIDYGYTF
v_gene: TRBV3-1/TRBV3-2; abundance: .; d_gene: .; j_gene: TRBJ2-5; CDR3nt: TGTGCCAGCAGCCAAAGGAGCCGGAAAGAGACCCAGTACTTC; CDR3aa: CASSQRSRKETQYF
v_gene: TRBV18; abundance: once; d_gene: .; j_gene: TRBJ1-1; CDR3nt: TGTGCCAGCTCAGGGCAGGGTGCTGAAGCTTTCTTT; CDR3aa: CASSGQGAEAFF
v_gene: TRBV2; abundance: .; d_gene: TRBD2; j_gene: TRBJ2-3; CDR3nt: TGTGCCAGCAGTAAAGATTGGGACTACACAGATACGCAGTATTTT; CDR3aa: CASSKDWDYTDTQYF
v_gene: TRBV5-4; abundance: .; d_gene: TRBD2; j_gene: TRBJ2-5; CDR3nt: TGTGCCAGCAGCTTAGGAACTAGCGGGGGGCAAGAGACCCAGTACTTC; CDR3aa: CASSLGTSGGQETQYF
v_gene: TRBV10-3; abundance: .; d_gene: .; j_gene: TRBJ1-3; CDR3nt: TGTGCCATCAGCCGGAGTAGCTCTGGAAACACCATATATTTT; CDR3aa: CAISRSSSGNTIYF
v_gene: TRBV6-5; abundance: .; d_gene: .; j_gene: TRBJ1-2; CDR3nt: TGTGCCAGCAATGGACGGACATCTAACTATGGCTACACCTTC; CDR3aa: CASNGRTSNYGYTF
v_gene: TRBV5-1; abundance: .; d_gene: .; j_gene: TRBJ2-2; CDR3nt: TGCGCCAGCAGCCCGACAGGGAGGACCGGGGAGCTGTTTTTT; CDR3aa: CASSPTGRTGELFF
v_gene: TRBV2; abundance: .; d_gene: TRBD1; j_gene: TRBJ1-5; CDR3nt: TGTGCCAGCAGTTCTGACAGGGGGGGACAGCCCCAGCATTTT; CDR3aa: CASSSDRGGQPQHF
v_gene: TRBV24-1; abundance: .; d_gene: .; j_gene: TRBJ2-2; CDR3nt: TGTGCCACCAGTGATTTATGGCTCAACACCGGGGAGCTGTTTTTT; CDR3aa: CATSDLWLNTGELFF
v_gene: TRBV5-5; abundance: .; d_gene: .; j_gene: TRBJ1-5; CDR3nt: TGTGCCAGCAGCTTAACAGGACCGTGGGATAGCAATCAGCCCCAGCATTTT; CDR3aa: CASSLTGPWDSNQPQHF
v_gene: TRBV6-1; abundance: once; d_gene: TRBD1; j_gene: TRBJ1-6; CDR3nt: TGTGCCAGCAGTGAATCTGGGCAGGGGGCCATTAATTCACCCCTCCACTTT; CDR3aa: CASSESGQGAINSPLHF
v_gene: TRBV5-6; abundance: few; d_gene: TRBD1; j_gene: TRBJ1-2; CDR3nt: TGTGCCAGCAGCTTGGGACAGGGTGATGGCTACACCTTC; CDR3aa: CASSLGQGDGYTF
v_gene: TRBV30; abundance: few; d_gene: .; j_gene: TRBJ1-6; CDR3nt: TGTGCCTGGAGTGTATGGAGGGGCGGAAGTTATTCACCCCTCCACTTT; CDR3aa: CAWSVWRGGSYSPLHF
v_gene: TRBV4-2; abundance: .; d_gene: TRBD1; j_gene: TRBJ1-6; CDR3nt: TGTGCCAGCAGCCCAGGCGGTACAGGGGCGGCTAGGGGGACGGTAGTAAATCGTTCACCCCTCCACTTT; CDR3aa: CASSPGGTGAARGTVVNRSPLHF
v_gene: TRBV30; abundance: .; d_gene: .; j_gene: TRBJ1-1; CDR3nt: TGTGCCTGGAGTGTAGGAGGGTACACTGAAGCTTTCTTT; CDR3aa: CAWSVGGYTEAFF
v_gene: TRBV27; abundance: few; d_gene: .; j_gene: TRBJ1-1; CDR3nt: TGTGCCAGCAGTTTTTCCGCCGGTGTTGAAGCTTTCTTT; CDR3aa: CASSFSAGVEAFF
v_gene: TRBV3-1/TRBV3-2; abundance: .; d_gene: .; j_gene: TRBJ1-1; CDR3nt: TGTGCCAGCAGTCGTTCTAGCGGCACTGAAGCTTTCTTT; CDR3aa: CASSRSSGTEAFF
v_gene: TRBV9; abundance: .; d_gene: .; j_gene: TRBJ1-3; CDR3nt: TGTGCCAGCAGCGCAGGAGGCCGAGGAAACACCATATATTTT; CDR3aa: CASSAGGRGNTIYF
v_gene: TRBV18; abundance: .; d_gene: TRBD1; j_gene: TRBJ1-4; CDR3nt: TGTGCCAGCTCACCACCGAAAGGACAGGGATTTGAAAAACTGTTTTTT; CDR3aa: CASSPPKGQGFEKLFF
v_gene: TRBV5-6; abundance: .; d_gene: TRBD1; j_gene: TRBJ2-7; CDR3nt: TGTGCCAGCAGACAAGGGACAGACTACGAGCAGTACTTC; CDR3aa: CASRQGTDYEQYF
v_gene: TRBV2; abundance: .; d_gene: TRBD2; j_gene: TRBJ2-3; CDR3nt: TGTGCCAGCAGCGGACTAGCGGGGGGCACAGATACGCAGTATTTT; CDR3aa: CASSGLAGGTDTQYF
v_gene: TRBV5-4; abundance: .; d_gene: .; j_gene: TRBJ2-1; CDR3nt: TGTGCCAGCAGCTTGCGGTACACGAGGTTCTACAATGAGCAGTTCTTC; CDR3aa: CASSLRYTRFYNEQFF
v_gene: TRBV28; abundance: .; d_gene: TRBD1; j_gene: TRBJ1-1; CDR3nt: TGTGCCAGCCAACAGGGGGCTACTAGCACTGAAGCTTTCTTT; CDR3aa: CASQQGATSTEAFF
v_gene: TRBV5-1; abundance: few; d_gene: .; j_gene: TRBJ1-1; CDR3nt: TGCGCCAGCAGCTTGGGACAGATCACAGGGTTGAACACTGAAGCTTTCTTT; CDR3aa: CASSLGQITGLNTEAFF
v_gene: TRBV5-6; abundance: few; d_gene: .; j_gene: TRBJ1-5; CDR3nt: TGTGCCAGTCAAAGGAGGGCGGGCAATCAGCCCCAGCATTTT; CDR3aa: CASQRRAGNQPQHF
v_gene: TRBV7-2; abundance: .; d_gene: TRBD1; j_gene: TRBJ1-2; CDR3nt: TGTGCCAGCAGCCCAACCGGGACAGGGAACTATGGCTACACCTTC; CDR3aa: CASSPTGTGNYGYTF
v_gene: TRBV6-5; abundance: once; d_gene: .; j_gene: TRBJ1-2; CDR3nt: TGTGCCAGCACAAAGGGGCTAAATGGCTACACCTTC; CDR3aa: CASTKGLNGYTF
v_gene: TRBV30; abundance: .; d_gene: TRBD1; j_gene: TRBJ1-4; CDR3nt: TGTGCCTGGCGCCGGGACAGGAATGAAAAACTGTTTTTT; CDR3aa: CAWRRDRNEKLFF
v_gene: TRBV18; abundance: .; d_gene: TRBD1; j_gene: TRBJ1-1; CDR3nt: TGTGCCAGCTCACCTAGGCAGGGGGCGGATCAAAACACTGAAGCTTTCTTT; CDR3aa: CASSPRQGADQNTEAFF
v_gene: TRBV2; abundance: .; d_gene: .; j_gene: TRBJ2-5; CDR3nt: TGTGCCACCTTCAGGGGATATCAAGAGACCCAGTACTTC; CDR3aa: CATFRGYQETQYF
v_gene: TRBV28; abundance: .; d_gene: .; j_gene: TRBJ2-7; CDR3nt: TGTGCCAGCAGTCTTTATAACGAGCAGTACTTC; CDR3aa: CASSLYNEQYF
v_gene: TRBV5-4; abundance: .; d_gene: TRBD2; j_gene: TRBJ2-7; CDR3nt: TGTGCCAGCAGCAAAGGTAGCGGGGGGGACCGTTACGAGCAGTACTTC; CDR3aa: CASSKGSGGDRYEQYF
v_gene: TRBV6-2/TRBV6-3; abundance: .; d_gene: .; j_gene: TRBJ1-4; CDR3nt: TGTGCCAGCAGTTCGGGACATTATAATGAAAAACTGTTTTTT; CDR3aa: CASSSGHYNEKLFF
v_gene: TRBV5-1; abundance: .; d_gene: TRBD2; j_gene: TRBJ2-2; CDR3nt: TGCGCCAGCAGCTTGGCCACGGGGGGGCCCGGGGAGCTGTTTTTT; CDR3aa: CASSLATGGPGELFF
v_gene: TRBV11-2; abundance: once; d_gene: TRBD1; j_gene: TRBJ1-2; CDR3nt: TGTGCCAGCAGCTCGACAGGGCTCTATGGCTACACCTTC; CDR3aa: CASSSTGLYGYTF
v_gene: TRBV5-5; abundance: .; d_gene: .; j_gene: TRBJ1-3; CDR3nt: TGTGCCAGCAGCTTTTGGCGGGAGAACACCATATATTTT; CDR3aa: CASSFWRENTIYF
v_gene: TRBV7-3; abundance: .; d_gene: .; j_gene: TRBJ2-3; CDR3nt: TGTGCCAGCAGCTTTAGTCTAAGCACAGATACGCAGTATTTT; CDR3aa: CASSFSLSTDTQYF
v_gene: TRBV11-1; abundance: few; d_gene: .; j_gene: TRBJ1-6; CDR3nt: TGTGCCAGCAGCTTAAGCATTACAGTTGATTCACCCCTCCACTTT; CDR3aa: CASSLSITVDSPLHF
v_gene: TRBV10-3; abundance: .; d_gene: TRBD1; j_gene: TRBJ2-3; CDR3nt: TGTGCCATCAGTGTGACGGACAGGGGCACAGATACGCAGTATTTT; CDR3aa: CAISVTDRGTDTQYF
v_gene: TRBV4-2; abundance: .; d_gene: .; j_gene: TRBJ1-1; CDR3nt: TGTGCCAGCAGCCAAGTTCATTCAGTGAACACTGAAGCTTTCTTT; CDR3aa: CASSQVHSVNTEAFF
v_gene: TRBV13; abundance: .; d_gene: TRBD1; j_gene: TRBJ1-2; CDR3nt: TGTGCCAGCAGCTCCAGGGGGACAGAAGGGTATGGCTACACCTTC; CDR3aa: CASSSRGTEGYGYTF
v_gene: TRBV6-4; abundance: few; d_gene: .; j_gene: TRBJ2-7; CDR3nt: TGTGCCAGCGGAGGGGGGGCCCCCTACGAGCAGTACTTC; CDR3aa: CASGGGAPYEQYF
v_gene: TRBV7-3; abundance: .; d_gene: .; j_gene: TRBJ1-2; CDR3nt: TGTGCCAGCAGCAGTCAAGCGGGGGGCTCTGGCTACACCTTC; CDR3aa: CASSSQAGGSGYTF
v_gene: TRBV6-5; abundance: .; d_gene: .; j_gene: TRBJ1-6; CDR3nt: TGTGCCAGCGGCCGCACAGTCGGTAATTCACCCCTCCACTTT; CDR3aa: CASGRTVGNSPLHF
v_gene: TRBV5-1; abundance: .; d_gene: .; j_gene: TRBJ2-2; CDR3nt: TGCGCCAGCAGCACAACCAGGGCTGGGGAGCTGTTTTTT; CDR3aa: CASSTTRAGELFF
v_gene: TRBV5-5; abundance: .; d_gene: .; j_gene: TRBJ1-2; CDR3nt: TGTGCCAGCAGCTTGGAGGGGATTAACTATGGCTACACCTTC; CDR3aa: CASSLEGINYGYTF
v_gene: TRBV19; abundance: .; d_gene: TRBD1; j_gene: TRBJ1-1; CDR3nt: TGTGCCAGTAGTAGGAAGGGGACAGGGGGAATGAACACTGAAGCTTTCTTT; CDR3aa: CASSRKGTGGMNTEAFF
v_gene: TRBV19; abundance: .; d_gene: .; j_gene: TRBJ2-7; CDR3nt: TGTGCCAGTAGTAGGGGGCATATTGATATCTCCTACGAGCAGTACTTC; CDR3aa: CASSRGHIDISYEQYF
v_gene: TRBV19; abundance: .; d_gene: .; j_gene: TRBJ1-2; CDR3nt: TGTGCCAGTAGACAGAACTATGGCTACACCTTC; CDR3aa: CASRQNYGYTF
v_gene: TRBV24-1; abundance: .; d_gene: .; j_gene: TRBJ1-2; CDR3nt: TGTGCCACCAGTGATCCTCCCGCGTATGGCTACACCTTC; CDR3aa: CATSDPPAYGYTF
v_gene: TRBV18; abundance: .; d_gene: TRBD2; j_gene: TRBJ2-3; CDR3nt: TGTGCCAGCTCACCAGACATTAGCGGGGGGTCAGATACGCAGTATTTT; CDR3aa: CASSPDISGGSDTQYF
v_gene: TRBV19; abundance: .; d_gene: TRBD1; j_gene: TRBJ1-1; CDR3nt: TGTGCCAGTAGTTTCTCTCTTAGGGACAGGGGCCTTGAAGCTTTCTTT; CDR3aa: CASSFSLRDRGLEAFF
v_gene: TRBV4-1; abundance: .; d_gene: .; j_gene: TRBJ1-6; CDR3nt: TGCGCCAGCAGCCAGGGAGGGGGGACTCCTAATTCACCCCTCCACTTT; CDR3aa: CASSQGGGTPNSPLHF
v_gene: TRBV5-4; abundance: once; d_gene: TRBD1; j_gene: TRBJ1-5; CDR3nt: TGTGCCAGCAGCAATGGGGGGACAGTCAATCAGCCCCAGCATTTT; CDR3aa: CASSNGGTVNQPQHF
v_gene: TRBV9; abundance: once; d_gene: .; j_gene: TRBJ1-1; CDR3nt: TGTGCCAGCAGCGTCGCAGGGGAGAACACTGAAGCTTTCTTT; CDR3aa: CASSVAGENTEAFF
v_gene: TRBV19; abundance: .; d_gene: TRBD1; j_gene: TRBJ1-1; CDR3nt: TGTGCCAGTAGTCTTGACAGGGGCACTGAAGCTTTCTTT; CDR3aa: CASSLDRGTEAFF
v_gene: TRBV2; abundance: .; d_gene: TRBD1; j_gene: TRBJ1-4; CDR3nt: TGTGCCAGCACCGGAGGGACAGGGCCTGAAAAACTGTTTTTT; CDR3aa: CASTGGTGPEKLFF
v_gene: TRBV3-1/TRBV3-2; abundance: .; d_gene: .; j_gene: TRBJ1-5; CDR3nt: TGTGCCAGCAGCCAAGGACAGGAAGGCAATCAGCCCCAGCATTTT; CDR3aa: CASSQGQEGNQPQHF